The clone carrying this TCR beta chain was seen just once. Antigen unknown. These data come from a study of graft-versus-host responses after intestinal transplantation. Background on the study: Each recipient received a multivisceral, liver-intestinal, or isolated intestinal graft. For 3 to 4 years after anti-thymocyte globulin induction, all recipients took tacrolimus and steroids. Findings and caveats of the study: HvG clone declines early post-transplant were associated with peak circulating GvH levels. Recipient marrow held GvH clones, some first seen in ileum or blood.

Sequencing used immunoSEQ multiplex PCR; TCRdb keeps in-frame clones, though not all of them. The profile shows fewer than 45,000 clones, more than 80% of them singletons. The TCR was taken from a human patient who received an intestinal transplant, so some T cells may come from the graft donor. The sample consisted of PBMCs, taken around 320 days after intestinal transplant.

The CDR3 DNA sequence: TGTGCCAGCAGAGACGGGAACACCATATATTTT. Protein product: CASRDGNTIYF. This chain uses TRBV6-5 with TRBJ1-3; D is unclear. Trimming left V 6 bases short and J 7 bases short, with 7 bases between. Germline CDR1 is MNHEY and CDR2 is SVGAGI. The CDR3 runs 11 residues.